This TCR beta chain is from a study of T cell changes during pregnancy in multiple sclerosis. Generated by immunoSEQ multiplex PCR, the TCRdb table keeps only in-frame clones and is missing some. The sample carries roughly 80,000 clones, about 93% recorded once. The CDR3 is 13 amino acids. V was clipped by 2 bases and J by 6 bases, with 10 bases between them. Germline-derived CDR1 and CDR2 are MNHEY and SVGAGI. Sequencing was performed on peripheral blood, taken in the first trimester of pregnancy. This rearrangement joins TRBV6-5 to TRBJ1-1, with D maybe TRBD1 (6 bases). The receptor comes from a female donor with multiple sclerosis, enrolled in a pregnancy study. DNA for the CDR3: TGTGCCAGCAGTTACGACAGGCCGCCTGAAGCTTTCTTT. It encodes CASSYDRPPEAFF.